This TCR beta chain originates from a study of memory CD4+ T cells and cytomegalovirus serostatus. TCRdb's table, derived via immunoSEQ multiplex PCR, lists solely in-frame clones and lacks some. The repertoire includes under 75,000 clones, around 81% of them detected once, and almost 0.55% sits in the top ten. Single viable CD3+CD4+CD8-CD45RO+ cells were sorted as the memory CD4+ T cells. CD4+ T cells were isolated by positive magnetic selection. Sequences were obtained from memory CD4+ T cells from blood. The TCR originated in an adult in good health and CMV-seronegative. Some clones in this sample may be carry-over from other donors' samples.

The CDR3 DNA reads TGTGCCAGCAGTTACAATCGGCAAGAGACCCAGTACTTC. This encodes CASSYNRQETQYF. The chain combines TRBV2 with TRBJ2-5, with D unresolved. The V end lost 5 bases, the J end lost 2 bases, and 9 bases lay between the germline ends. This CDR3 is 13 amino acids long. Germline CDR1 reads SNHLY; CDR2 reads FYNNEI.